This TCR beta chain was recovered during a study of OX40 agonist ivuxolimab in advanced cancers. Regarding the research as a whole: The costimulatory receptor OX40 (CD134) was targeted by ivuxolimab, a fully human IgG2 agonistic monoclonal antibody. Prior anti-PD-1, anti-PD-L1 or anti-CTLA-4 therapy was permitted, and approximately 40% of dose-escalation patients had received checkpoint inhibitors. The paper reports the monotherapy dose-escalation portion (N of about 56 patients) of the phase I ivuxolimab trial. In the dose-escalation cohort, 82.7% of patients were male, and the mean age was roughly 60 years with a range of roughly 20 to 80. Of the approximately 50 dose-escalation patients, hepatocellular carcinoma was present in around 20, melanoma in roughly 15, renal cell carcinoma in 9 and head and neck cancer in 9. Partial responses occurred in three dose-escalation patients, of whom one had hepatocellular carcinoma and two had cutaneous melanoma. Peripheral TCRbeta sequencing was intended to test whether TCR sequence diversity was altered and clonal T-cell expansion was caused by ivuxolimab. Intravenous ivuxolimab was administered to patients every 2 weeks at six dose levels: 0.01, 0.1, 0.3, 1.5, 3 and 10 mg/kg. Beyond this particular receptor, the publication reports: Which antigens the clonally expanded peripheral T cells were specific for was not determined. On average, CD8+ T cells showed more expanded clones than CD4+ T cells after ivuxolimab. At doses of 0.1 to 3.0 mg/kg, clonal expansion of both CD4+ and CD8+ blood T cells was observed from baseline to week 6. In the 0.1-3.0 mg/kg groups, partial responders had among the lowest normalized peripheral clonal expansion, particularly in CD8+ T cells. Low levels of normalized T-cell clonal expansion were also seen in some nonresponding patients.

The trial excluded patients who had a history of autoimmune disease or were on systemic immunosuppression. In every dose cohort, peripheral blood was drawn for TCR sequencing at baseline, cycle 4 day 1, and cycle 7 day 1. The samples were taken from a phase I, first-in-human, multicenter, open-label dose-escalation trial of ivuxolimab. Adults with locally advanced or metastatic melanoma, renal cell carcinoma, hepatocellular carcinoma or head and neck squamous cell carcinoma were enrolled in the trial. Before TCR sequencing, CD4+ T cells and CD8+ T cells were sorted from peripheral blood as separate populations. This clone was found once. The target of this receptor is not known. Base qualities were left out, and no much larger clone turns up one base away. For sequencing of the TCRbeta CDR3 region, genomic DNA was extracted from the sorted cells. TCRbeta CDR3 regions were sequenced using the immunoSEQ Assay. TCRdb took this table from immuneACCESS and kept in-frame rearrangements with V and J called. Such tables lack part of the clones; where checked against another copy, unresolved V genes explain under half of the gap, and the rest is unexplained. Present in this sample are tens of thousands of clones, 70% to 90% of which were seen just once. The ten largest clones represent more than 3% of the sample.

The CDR3 sequence holds 13 residues, the cysteine and phenylalanine included. The read is trimmed to its CDR3 DNA, 39 bases read in frame from base 1. The trim is 6 bases for V and 4 bases for J, with a gap of 12 bases between the germline ends. Per the germline V gene, MNHNS is the CDR1 and SASEGT is the CDR2. The sequence joins TRBV6-1 to TRBJ1-1; a tentative D call is TRBD1 (5 bases match). The receptor's source is an adult with an advanced solid tumor such as melanoma, head and neck, liver or kidney cancer. Sequencing was performed on CD4+ or CD8+ T cells sorted from blood, taken in a trial of the OX40 agonist ivuxolimab. DNA sequence: TGTGCCAGCAGCAGACCAGGGACCACTGAAGCTTTCTTT. Translated, this gives CASSRPGTTEAFF.